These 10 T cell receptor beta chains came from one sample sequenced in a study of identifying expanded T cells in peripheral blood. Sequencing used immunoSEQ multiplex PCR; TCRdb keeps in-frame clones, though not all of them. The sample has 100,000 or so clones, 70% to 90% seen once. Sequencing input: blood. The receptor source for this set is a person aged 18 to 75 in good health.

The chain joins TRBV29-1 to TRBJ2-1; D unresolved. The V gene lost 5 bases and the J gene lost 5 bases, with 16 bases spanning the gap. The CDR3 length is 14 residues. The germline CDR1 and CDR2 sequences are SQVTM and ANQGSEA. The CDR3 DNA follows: TGCAGCGTTTCTAGTTTGCCTTCTGACAATGAGCAGTTCTTC. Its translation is CSVSSLPSDNEQFF.

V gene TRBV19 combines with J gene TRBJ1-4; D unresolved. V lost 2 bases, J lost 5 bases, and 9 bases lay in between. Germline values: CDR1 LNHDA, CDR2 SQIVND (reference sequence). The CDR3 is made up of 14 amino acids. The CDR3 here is CASSIMTENEKLFF. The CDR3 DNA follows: TGTGCCAGTAGTATAATGACGGAGAATGAAAAACTGTTTTTT. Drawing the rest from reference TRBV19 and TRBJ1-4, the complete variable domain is DGGITQSPKYLFRKEGQNVTLSCEQNLNHDAMYWYRQDPGQGLRLIYYSQIVNDFQKGDIAEGYSVSREKKESFPLTVTSAQKNPTAFYLCASSIMTENEKLFFGSGTQLSVL.

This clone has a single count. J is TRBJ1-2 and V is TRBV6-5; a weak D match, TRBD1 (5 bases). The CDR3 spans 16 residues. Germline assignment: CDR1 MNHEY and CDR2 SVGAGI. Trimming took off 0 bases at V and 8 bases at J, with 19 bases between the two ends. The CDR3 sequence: CASSYSFPGTQTGYTF. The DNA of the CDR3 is TGTGCCAGCAGTTACTCATTCCCCGGGACCCAGACAGGCTACACCTTC.

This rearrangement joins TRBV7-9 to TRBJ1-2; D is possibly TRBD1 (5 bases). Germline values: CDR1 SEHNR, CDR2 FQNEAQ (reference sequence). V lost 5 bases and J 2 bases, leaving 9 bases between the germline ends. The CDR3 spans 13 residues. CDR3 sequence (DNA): TGTGCCAGCAGCCAGACAGTAAACTATGGCTACACCTTC. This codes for CASSQTVNYGYTF.

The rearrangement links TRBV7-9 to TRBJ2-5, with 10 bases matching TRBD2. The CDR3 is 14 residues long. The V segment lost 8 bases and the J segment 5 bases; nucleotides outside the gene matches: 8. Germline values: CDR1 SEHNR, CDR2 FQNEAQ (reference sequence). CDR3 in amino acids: CASGAGTSEETQYF. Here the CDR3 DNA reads TGTGCCAGCGGTGCCGGGACTAGCGAGGAGACCCAGTACTTC.

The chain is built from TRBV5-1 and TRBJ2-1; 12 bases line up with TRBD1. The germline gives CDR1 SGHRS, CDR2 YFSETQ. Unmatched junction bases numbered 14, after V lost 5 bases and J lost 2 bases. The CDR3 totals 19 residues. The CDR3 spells CASRSTGQGAMGTYNEQFF. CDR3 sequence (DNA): TGCGCCAGCAGGAGTACGGGACAGGGGGCGATGGGGACCTACAATGAGCAGTTCTTC.

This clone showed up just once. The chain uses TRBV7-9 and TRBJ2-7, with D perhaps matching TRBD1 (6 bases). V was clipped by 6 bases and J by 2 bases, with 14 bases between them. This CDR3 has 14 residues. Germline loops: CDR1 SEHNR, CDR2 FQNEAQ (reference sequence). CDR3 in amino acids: CASRQQGSAYEQYF. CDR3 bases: TGTGCCAGCAGACAACAGGGATCGGCCTACGAGCAGTACTTC.

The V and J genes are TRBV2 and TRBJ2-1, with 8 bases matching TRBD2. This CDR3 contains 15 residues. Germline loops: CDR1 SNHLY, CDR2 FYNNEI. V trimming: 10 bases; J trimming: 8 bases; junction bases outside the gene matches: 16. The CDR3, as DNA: TGTGCCATCATGCCCGGGACTAGGCTTTTCGATGAGCAGTTCTTC. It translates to CAIMPGTRLFDEQFF.

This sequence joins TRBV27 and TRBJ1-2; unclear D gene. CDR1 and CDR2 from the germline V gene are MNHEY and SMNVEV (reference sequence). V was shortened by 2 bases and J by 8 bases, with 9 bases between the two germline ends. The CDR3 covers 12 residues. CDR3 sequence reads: CASSLEGVGYTF. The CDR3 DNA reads TGTGCCAGCAGTTTAGAGGGTGTAGGCTACACCTTC.

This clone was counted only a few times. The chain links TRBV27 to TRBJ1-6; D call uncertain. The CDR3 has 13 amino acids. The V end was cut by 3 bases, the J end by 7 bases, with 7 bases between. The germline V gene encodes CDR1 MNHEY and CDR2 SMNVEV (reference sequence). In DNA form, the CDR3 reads TGTGCCAGCAGTTTGAGGGAGAATTCACCCCTCCACTTT. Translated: CASSLRENSPLHF.